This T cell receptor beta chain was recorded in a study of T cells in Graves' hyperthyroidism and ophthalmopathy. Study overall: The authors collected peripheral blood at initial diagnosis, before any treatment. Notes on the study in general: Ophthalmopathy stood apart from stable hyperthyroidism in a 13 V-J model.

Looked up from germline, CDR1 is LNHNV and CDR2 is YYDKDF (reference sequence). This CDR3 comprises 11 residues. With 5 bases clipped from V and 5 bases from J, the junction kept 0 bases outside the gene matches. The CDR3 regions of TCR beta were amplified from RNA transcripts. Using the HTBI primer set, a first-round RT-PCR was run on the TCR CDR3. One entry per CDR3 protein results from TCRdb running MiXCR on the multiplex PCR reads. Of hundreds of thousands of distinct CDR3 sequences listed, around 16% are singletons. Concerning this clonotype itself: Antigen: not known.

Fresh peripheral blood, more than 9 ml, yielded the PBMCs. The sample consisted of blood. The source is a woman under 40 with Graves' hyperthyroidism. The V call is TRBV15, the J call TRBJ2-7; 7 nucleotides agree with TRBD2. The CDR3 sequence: CATSGLDEQYF. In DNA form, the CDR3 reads TGTGCCACCAGCGGACTAGACGAGCAGTACTTC.